This is a list of T cell receptor beta chains from one sample in a study of blood T cell repertoires in COVID-19. Produced via immunoSEQ multiplex PCR; TCRdb's table is partial and in-frame only. The sample records 85,000 to 120,000 clones, 60% to 80% being singletons. Sequencing was carried out using peripheral blood. These receptors all stem from a man aged 55 to 70 with active or convalescent COVID-19. Both conserved end residues are trimmed from each CDR3.

>TRBV20-1|TRBJ2-1
SASGLAGSEQF
>TRBV24-1|TRBJ2-3
ATSDLSSGITDTQY
>TRBV3-1/TRBV3-2|TRBJ1-2
ASSRPQGGNYGYT
>TRBV5-1|TRBJ1-1
ASSLNGPGDTEAF
>TRBV5-6|TRBJ1-2
ASSLSPGAGYGYT
>TRBV13|TRBJ2-1
ASSLGTGGLDEQF
>TRBV18|TRBJ2-7
ASSPGQGAYEQY
>TRBV19|TRBJ1-2
ASSIKQAGGYT
>TRBV11-3|TRBJ2-2
ASSLTATSGTNTGELF
>TRBV19|TRBJ2-3
ATAPRGNSAATDTQY
>TRBV3-1/TRBV3-2|TRBJ2-7
ASSQWTTAYEQY
>TRBV27|TRBJ1-1
ASRESAGTVNTEAF
>TRBV28|TRBJ1-2
ASSLVRGHHYT
>TRBV11-3|TRBJ2-2
ASSSRFSPGELF
>TRBV7-9|TRBJ2-1
ASSNRKTGLNEQF
>TRBV4-1|TRBJ1-3
ASSRGQSSGNTIY
>TRBV5-1|TRBJ1-4
ASSLAARGGAGKLF
>TRBV7-8|TRBJ2-1
ASSSKSPGTTIEQF
>TRBV5-1|TRBJ2-6
ASSFTVSGANVLT
>TRBV29-1|TRBJ1-5
SVGGGFGSNQPQH
>TRBV6-2/TRBV6-3|TRBJ1-5
ASSYPGTGGFSNQPQH
>TRBV5-1|TRBJ1-1
ASSRGQGDMNTEAF
>TRBV5-1|TRBJ2-5
ASSDVSGRAETQY
>TRBV25-1|TRBJ2-2
ASSEVSQGWTGELF
>TRBV6-5|TRBJ1-5
ASSSLQGRLNQPQH
>TRBV7-2|TRBJ2-1
ASSSEGVGKEQF
>TRBV2|TRBJ1-1
ASSQGSMNTEAF
>TRBV27|TRBJ1-1
ASSPPPGDTEAF
>TRBV30|TRBJ2-1
AWGGGSGRAFNEQF
>TRBV7-9|TRBJ2-7
ASSPAGGSSHEQY
>TRBV28|TRBJ1-2
ASSLSGGGRNGYT
>TRBV19|TRBJ1-3
ASTLDNTGNTIY
>TRBV19|TRBJ2-3
ASSIVGAGGSDTQY
>TRBV6-5|TRBJ2-2
ASTQGAGNTGELF
>TRBV4-2|TRBJ1-3
ASSQGSLHSGNTIY
>TRBV25-1|TRBJ1-6
ASSEVGQGYLSPLH
>TRBV24-1|TRBJ2-5
ATSDFLGGGETQY
>TRBV7-8|TRBJ1-1
ASSRGQSSQAF
>TRBV27|TRBJ1-1
ASSFRNRGTEAF
>TRBV7-9|TRBJ2-5
ASSLVSGRAGETQY
>TRBV7-9|TRBJ2-5
ASSLAAGGLETQY
>TRBV3-1/TRBV3-2|TRBJ1-2
ASNTRGNDYGYT
>TRBV5-1|TRBJ1-6
ASSLAGVRGNSPLH
>TRBV27|TRBJ1-1
ASRNWNTEAF
>TRBV18|TRBJ2-5
ASSLQGAQETQY
>TRBV7-2|TRBJ2-5
ASSPSGSNQETQY
>TRBV4-1|TRBJ2-1
ASSLRASGSNEQF
>TRBV6-6|TRBJ2-2
ASSYLGQGGTGELF
>TRBV4-1|TRBJ2-3
ASSHRQLFTDTQY
>TRBV4-1|TRBJ2-5
ASSQTGGTETQY
>TRBV7-2|TRBJ2-6
ASSLAYSSGANVLT
>TRBV29-1|TRBJ2-1
SARTSGSYNEQF
>TRBV2|TRBJ1-6
ASSEKSVYNSPLH
>TRBV6-5|TRBJ1-3
ASQKGAGNTIY